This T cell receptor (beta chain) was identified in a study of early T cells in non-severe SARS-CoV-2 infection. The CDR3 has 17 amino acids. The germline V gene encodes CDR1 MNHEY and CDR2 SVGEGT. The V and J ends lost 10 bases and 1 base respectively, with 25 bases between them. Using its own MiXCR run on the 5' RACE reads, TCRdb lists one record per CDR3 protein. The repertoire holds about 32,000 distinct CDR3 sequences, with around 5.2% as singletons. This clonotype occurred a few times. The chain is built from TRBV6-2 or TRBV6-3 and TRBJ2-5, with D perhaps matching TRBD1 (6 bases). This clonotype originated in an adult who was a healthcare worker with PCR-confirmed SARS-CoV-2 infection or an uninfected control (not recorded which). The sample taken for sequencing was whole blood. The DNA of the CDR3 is TGTGCCACCTCATATGGCGAGGACAGACAATTCCAAGAGACCCAGTACTTC. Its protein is CATSYGEDRQFQETQYF.